A selection of T cell receptor beta chains follows, all from one sample in a study of T cell responses to AZD1222 COVID-19 vaccine. The method was immunoSEQ multiplex PCR; TCRdb's version includes in-frame clones alone and lacks a portion of them. The sample has 100,000 to 150,000 clones; 65% to 90% are singletons. The sequenced sample was peripheral blood, obtained on day 0 of AZD1222 vaccination. The source of these receptors is an adult in good health. CDR3s include the opening cysteine and the closing phenylalanine or tryptophan. The size entry is marked missing in some rows and otherwise reads once, few, many or a size class.

TRBV18 13 . CASSPFLETEAFF
TRBV19 17 . CASSIGESMAGADTQYF
TRBV3-1/TRBV3-2 16 . CASSQASGTNTGELFF
TRBV6-5 14 . CASSSSGYQETQYF
TRBV28 15 . CASRPTGGAYTEAFF
TRBV7-9 14 . CASSLGQGGNTIYF
TRBV7-2 14 . CASSLFSYTGELFF
TRBV18 14 once CASSPTEGNTEAFF
TRBV7-6 14 . CASSQGSGNEKLFF
TRBV4-1 15 . CASSRGQGANYGYTF
TRBV19 16 few CASSIGGRAEANVLTF
TRBV6-1 14 . CASTAETGAQPQHF
TRBV9 11 . CASSSSQGAFF
TRBV25-1 12 . CASSEWAGEQFF
TRBV6-4 14 once CASSPGQGFGGYTF
TRBV28 14 . CASSEGGNNYEQYF
TRBV12-3/TRBV12-4 13 medium-sized CASSPTGAGELFF
TRBV20-1 13 . CSASKDGTNIQYF
TRBV9 17 . CASSPTTGKGLLSPLHF
TRBV27 12 . CASSLHTGELFF
TRBV18 14 . CASSPREGDYGYTF
TRBV11-1 16 . CASSLGRSPSTDTQYF